Each of the 16 T cell receptor beta chains below was sequenced from the same sample in a study of blood T cell repertoires in COVID-19. Only in-frame clones appear in the TCRdb table, and some are missing; sequencing was by immunoSEQ multiplex PCR. The sample holds 170,000 or so clones, nearly 90% seen once. What was sequenced was peripheral blood. These receptors were taken from a man aged 18 to 29 who had recovered from COVID-19.

V and J are TRBV27 and TRBJ2-7; 7 bases agree with TRBD1. The CDR3 spans 15 residues. The trim removed 3 bases at V and 1 base at J, leaving 6 bases unmatched. Per germline, CDR1 MNHEY and CDR2 SMNVEV (reference sequence). The DNA of the CDR3 is TGTGCCAGCAGTTTGAGGGGGCTCAAATCCTACGAGCAGTACTTC. Its protein product is CASSLRGLKSYEQYF.

The rearrangement links TRBV5-6 to TRBJ2-7; TRBD1 might be the D (6 bases). This CDR3 is built from 16 residues. The ends were cut back, 4 bases at V and 2 bases at J, with 19 bases in the middle. Germline lookup yields CDR1 SGHDT and CDR2 YYEEEE. The CDR3 reads CASSLRRDTLTYEQYF. DNA for the CDR3: TGTGCCAGCAGCCTACGTCGGGACACCCTAACCTACGAGCAGTACTTC.

The chain combines TRBV5-1 with TRBJ2-3, with 7 bases aligning to TRBD2. Trimming took 3 bases from V and 2 from J; bases not matched to a gene: 3. Looked up from germline, CDR1 is SGHRS and CDR2 is YFSETQ. CDR3 length: 14 amino acids. CDR3 nucleotides: TGCGCCAGCAGCTGGGAGGGGTTCACAGATACGCAGTATTTT. This sequence encodes CASSWEGFTDTQYF. Combining the CDR3 with reference TRBV5-1 and TRBJ2-3 gives the whole variable domain KAGVTQTPRYLIKTRGQQVTLSCSPISGHRSVSWYQQTPGQGLQFLFEYFSETQRNKGNFPGRFSGRQFSNSRSEMNVSTLELGDSALYLCASSWEGFTDTQYFGPGTRLTVL.

J is TRBJ1-2 and V is TRBV19; 9 positions match TRBD1. Germline V lookup: CDR1 LNHDA, CDR2 SQIVND (reference sequence). This CDR3 is built from 14 residues. V shed 6 bases and J 1 base; nucleotides not matched to a gene: 3. CDR3 nucleotides: TGTGCCAGTAGAGCGGGACAGGGTAACTATGGCTACACCTTC. It yields the protein CASRAGQGNYGYTF.

The chain employs TRBV15 and TRBJ1-1; TRBD1 is a possible D gene (5 bases). This CDR3 spans 18 amino acids. The germline CDR1 and CDR2 sequences are LNHNV and YYDKDF (reference sequence). Trimming left V 0 bases short and J 1 base short, with 18 bases between. CDR3 bases: TGTGCCACCAGCAGAGACCATTTAGGGCAGGGTTGGAACACTGAAGCTTTCTTT. Translating it yields CATSRDHLGQGWNTEAFF.

V is TRBV6-5 and J is TRBJ2-7; TRBD1 matches at 11 bases. CDR3 length: 15 amino acids. Per the germline V gene, CDR1 is MNHEY and CDR2 is SVGAGI. The ends lost 3 bases at V and 1 base at J; junction bases unmatched: 2. The CDR3 region is CASSYGQGASYEQYF. DNA for the CDR3: TGTGCCAGCAGTTATGGACAGGGGGCATCCTACGAGCAGTACTTC.

The chain links TRBV19 to TRBJ1-3; D remains ambiguous. The CDR3 is 16 residues long. Trimming shortened V by 3 bases and J by 0 bases, and 12 bases separated the two germline ends. Germline V gene sequence: CDR1 LNHDA, CDR2 SQIVND (reference sequence). The CDR3, as DNA: TGTGCCAGTAGTATCCCGACGACTATCTCTGGAAACACCATATATTTT. Its protein is CASSIPTTISGNTIYF.

The CDR3 DNA sequence: TGTGCCAGCAGTCAGGGGAAAGCTGGCACAGATACGCAGTATTTT. Translated, it gives CASSQGKAGTDTQYF. V and J are TRBV28 and TRBJ2-3, with D perhaps TRBD1 (6 bases). Per germline, CDR1 MDHEN and CDR2 SYDVKM. The CDR3 sequence is 15 residues long. V dropped 5 bases and J dropped 1 base, with 13 bases sitting between them.

This chain uses TRBV7-9 with TRBJ1-1, with D unclear. Germline lookup yields CDR1 SEHNR and CDR2 FQNEAQ (reference sequence). V dropped 5 bases and J dropped 1 base, with 11 bases sitting between them. This CDR3 region has 14 residues. The CDR3 DNA is TGTGCCAGCAGCACTTCCGGGAGGAACACTGAAGCTTTCTTT. It codes for CASSTSGRNTEAFF.

J is TRBJ2-7 and V is TRBV3-1 (or the pseudogene TRBV3-2); TRBD2 matches at 7 bases. The junction had 5 bases not matched to a gene; V was cut back by 3 bases and J by 0 bases. Germline-derived CDR1 and CDR2 are LGHDT and YNNKEL (reference sequence). This CDR3 contains 15 residues. The DNA for the CDR3 is TGTGCCAGCAGCCACGGACTAGGGGACTCCTACGAGCAGTACTTC. Amino acids: CASSHGLGDSYEQYF.

This chain connects TRBV9 to TRBJ2-2; 7 bases match TRBD2. Germline V gene lookup returns CDR1 SGDLS and CDR2 YYNGEE. This CDR3 comprises 14 residues. Trimming at V came to 6 bases and at J to 5 bases, leaving 7 bases not matched to a gene. As DNA, the CDR3 is TGTGCCAGCAAGGCGGGAGTAGGGACCGGGGAGCTGTTTTTT. Its translation: CASKAGVGTGELFF.

The chain combines TRBV7-9 with TRBJ2-2; 8 bases match TRBD2. This CDR3 is built from 15 residues. J gave up 4 bases and V 5 bases, and 6 bases lay outside the gene matches. From germline, CDR1 is SEHNR and CDR2 FQNEAQ (reference sequence). Here the CDR3 reads CASSPTTSGTGELFF. DNA of the CDR3: TGTGCCAGCAGCCCAACAACTAGCGGCACCGGGGAGCTGTTTTTT.

The chain uses TRBV9 and TRBJ2-2; perhaps TRBD1 as D (6 bases). Germline loops: CDR1 SGDLS, CDR2 YYNGEE. V shed 1 base and J shed 6 bases, with 10 bases lying between them. CDR3 length: 14 residues. CDR3 loop: CASSVLQGPGELFF. CDR3 bases: TGTGCCAGCAGCGTACTACAGGGACCCGGGGAGCTGTTTTTT. The complete variable domain, with remaining parts taken from reference TRBV9 and TRBJ2-2, reads DSGVTQTPKHLITATGQRVTLRCSPRSGDLSVYWYQQSLDQGLQFLIQYYNGEERAKGNILERFSAQQFPDLHSELNLSSLELGDSALYFCASSVLQGPGELFFGEGSRLTVL.

V is TRBV5-1 and J is TRBJ2-2; D is ambiguous. Germline V CDR1 and CDR2: SGHRS, YFSETQ. V lost 6 bases to trimming and J lost 7 bases, with 13 bases between them. There are 13 residues in the CDR3. CDR3 DNA sequence: TGCGCCAGCAACCCGGCACAGAACGGGGAGCTGTTTTTT. Translated, it gives CASNPAQNGELFF.

CDR3 sequence reads: CASSPSIDEQYF. For the CDR3, the DNA is TGTGCCAGCTCCCCGTCGATAGACGAGCAGTACTTC. The chain links TRBV18 to TRBJ2-7; D is undetermined. The V end was cut by 6 bases, the J end by 5 bases, with 11 bases between. Germline loops: CDR1 KGHSH, CDR2 LQKENI. The CDR3 is 12 amino acids.

This chain joins TRBV2 and TRBJ1-2; 9 bases fit TRBD1. From germline, CDR1 is SNHLY and CDR2 FYNNEI. V shed 8 bases, J shed 2 bases, and the junction held 9 bases outside the gene matches. CDR3 length equals 15 residues. In DNA form, the CDR3 reads TGTGCCAGCCCGTTCCGGGGGACAGGGAACTATGGCTACACCTTC. Its protein is CASPFRGTGNYGYTF. The full variable domain, in which reference TRBV2 and TRBJ1-2 provide the parts outside the CDR3, is EPEVTQTPSHQVTQMGQEVILRCVPISNHLYFYWYRQILGQKVEFLVSFYNNEISEKSEIFDDQFSVERPDGSNFTLKIRSTKLEDSAMYFCASPFRGTGNYGYTFGSGTRLTVV.